Listed below are T cell receptor beta chains from one sample, sequenced in a study of blood T cells in healthy people across ages. TCRdb itself ran the 5' RACE reads through MiXCR, one entry per CDR3 protein. Among under 1,000,000 distinct CDR3 sequences listed, about half were seen once. The specimen was blood. The origin of the receptors is a man older than 75 in good health. Each CDR3 is given with its conserved first and last residue. The order of the fields is D gene, V gene, clone size, J gene, CDR3 DNA, CDR3 protein. D genes are given only for firm matches. The listing skips clone size in some rows; elsewhere it reads once, few, many or a size class.

-	TRBV28	-	TRBJ1-1	TGTGCCAGCAGTATACAGGGTTGGACTGAAGCTTTCTTT	CASSIQGWTEAFF
-	TRBV11-3	once	TRBJ2-1	TGTGCCAGCAGCTTAGCCCTCAGGGCGGCAGTCTCTTCAAACAATGAGCAGTTCTTC	CASSLALRAAVSSNNEQFF
-	TRBV6-2/TRBV6-3	-	TRBJ2-3	TGTGCCAGCAGTTACCAAAACAGGGCAACAGATACGCAGTATTTT	CASSYQNRATDTQYF
-	TRBV12-3/TRBV12-4	-	TRBJ2-2	TGTGCCAGCAGTTTGACGGGGAGACCCGACACCGGGGAGCTGTTTTTT	CASSLTGRPDTGELFF
TRBD1	TRBV20-1	-	TRBJ2-5	TGCAGTGCTAGGGAACCGACAGGGGGCGTGCAGTACTTC	CSAREPTGGVQYF
-	TRBV25-1	-	TRBJ2-3	TGTGCCAGCAGTGAATTCGCCGATACGCAGTATTTT	CASSEFADTQYF
-	TRBV29-1	few	TRBJ2-3	TGCAGCGTTGAACGGGCAGGGGGCACAGATACGCAGTATTTT	CSVERAGGTDTQYF
-	TRBV5-1	-	TRBJ1-2	TGCGCCAGCAGCTTGACCAGGGGTGGCTACACCTTC	CASSLTRGGYTF
TRBD2	TRBV6-5	-	TRBJ2-1	TGTGCCAGCAGTTACTCTCTGGGACTAGCGGGATATACGTCCCATCGGGAGCAGTTCTTC	CASSYSLGLAGYTSHREQFF
-	TRBV5-1	few	TRBJ2-5	TGCGCCAGCAGCTTGGGGGAACTACAAGAGACCCAGTACTTC	CASSLGELQETQYF
-	TRBV5-1	-	TRBJ2-7	TGCGCCAGCAGCGACCACAATGAGCAGTACTTC	CASSDHNEQYF
-	TRBV27	-	TRBJ1-1	TGTGCCAGCAGTTTCAGGACCGGCGGGGCGCAGGTCACTGAAGCTTTCTTT	CASSFRTGGAQVTEAFF
-	TRBV4-1	-	TRBJ2-4	TGCGCCAGCAGCCCCTTCGGACAGTCGCGAAACATTCAGTACTTC	CASSPFGQSRNIQYF
TRBD2	TRBV7-2	few	TRBJ2-3	TGTGCCAGCAGCTCTAAACACCCCGGGACTAGCGGGACAGATACGCAGTATTTT	CASSSKHPGTSGTDTQYF
-	TRBV20-1	few	TRBJ2-6	TGCAGTGCTAGAGAAACAGGCTCTGGGGCCAACGTCCTGACTTTC	CSARETGSGANVLTF
-	TRBV4-1	-	TRBJ2-1	TGCGCCAGCAGCCCTTTCTACACCTCCTACAATGAGCAGTTCTTC	CASSPFYTSYNEQFF
TRBD2	TRBV20-1	-	TRBJ2-1	TGCAGTGCTAGAGCTCGGAGCGGGAGCCCCTACAATGAGCAGTTCTTC	CSARARSGSPYNEQFF
-	TRBV20-1	-	TRBJ2-5	TGCAGTGCTAGCAATCGAGGGGAGACCCAGTACTTC	CSASNRGETQYF
-	TRBV5-1	few	TRBJ2-3	TGCGCCGGCAGCTTGGTTACTAGCAGAGCCCCAGATACGCAGTATTTT	CAGSLVTSRAPDTQYF
TRBD1	TRBV5-1	-	TRBJ2-1	TGCGCCAGCAGCTGGGGGGACAGGGTCTATGAGCAGTTCTTC	CASSWGDRVYEQFF
TRBD1	TRBV15	-	TRBJ1-4	TGTGCCACCAGCAGAGTTGGGCAGGGGGCCTCCAAAAAACTGTTTTTT	CATSRVGQGASKKLFF
TRBD2	TRBV5-1	few	TRBJ2-7	TGCGCCAGCAGCCCGCTTTCCGGGACTAGTAACGAGCAGTACTTC	CASSPLSGTSNEQYF
-	TRBV19	-	TRBJ2-7	TGTGCCAGTAGTTTCGACGGGGTCTACGAGCAGTACTTC	CASSFDGVYEQYF
-	TRBV28	-	TRBJ2-7	TGTGCCAGCAGTATAATAGGGTACGAGCAGTACTTC	CASSIIGYEQYF
TRBD1	TRBV20-1	many	TRBJ2-5	TGCAGTGCTTTTACTCAGGGGGCGCGGGAGACCCAGTACTTC	CSAFTQGARETQYF
TRBD2	TRBV14	few	TRBJ2-1	TGTGCCAGCAGGAGCGGGAGCTCCTACAATGAGCAGTTCTTC	CASRSGSSYNEQFF
-	TRBV28	few	TRBJ2-5	TGTGCCAGCAGTGGAGGAGTCGGGAAGACCCAGTACTTC	CASSGGVGKTQYF
-	TRBV10-3	few	TRBJ2-5	TGTGCCATCAGTAACAGCCCCCAAGAGACCCAGTACTTC	CAISNSPQETQYF
TRBD1	TRBV7-6	-	TRBJ2-7	TGTGCCAGCAGCTTAGCGAAGGGACAGACCTACGAGCAGTACTTC	CASSLAKGQTYEQYF
-	TRBV13	-	TRBJ1-1	TGTGCCAGCAGCTCCAGGACAGATAGAAGCGCTGAAGCTTTCTTT	CASSSRTDRSAEAFF
TRBD1	TRBV28	-	TRBJ1-5	TGTGCCAGCAGTCTATATTCGGGACAGGGACCTCAGCCCCAGCATTTT	CASSLYSGQGPQPQHF
TRBD2	TRBV7-6	-	TRBJ2-7	TGTGCCAGCAGCTTTAGCGGGATTCAATACGAGCAGTACTTC	CASSFSGIQYEQYF
-	TRBV12-3/TRBV12-4	-	TRBJ1-2	TGTGCCAGCAGTTTAACGGCGGCCGCGACTAACTATGGCTACACCTTC	CASSLTAAATNYGYTF
-	TRBV11-2	once	TRBJ2-1	TGTGCCAGCAGCTTTCGGGCGCAAGCCTACTCATTCTACAATGAGCAGTTCTTC	CASSFRAQAYSFYNEQFF
-	TRBV10-3	-	TRBJ2-3	TGTGCCATCAGTGACGGGGCGGGCGGCACAGATACGCAGTATTTT	CAISDGAGGTDTQYF
TRBD2	TRBV12-3/TRBV12-4	many	TRBJ2-1	TGTGCCAGCAGTTTAGGGACTAGCGGGAGCTACAATGAGCAGTTCTTC	CASSLGTSGSYNEQFF
-	TRBV18	few	TRBJ2-5	TGTGCCAGCTCACCGCTCCCTCCGGCTGTGGAGACCCAGTACTTC	CASSPLPPAVETQYF
-	TRBV10-3	-	TRBJ2-7	TGTGCCATCCCCAGTAAGCCCTATGGTTCCTACGAGCAGTACTTC	CAIPSKPYGSYEQYF
-	TRBV5-1	-	TRBJ2-3	TGCGCCAGCAGCTTTGGACAGTTTAGCACAGATACGCAGTATTTT	CASSFGQFSTDTQYF
-	TRBV6-2/TRBV6-3	-	TRBJ2-1	TGTGCCAGCAGCTCATCGAAGTCCCAGCAGTTCTTC	CASSSSKSQQFF
-	TRBV7-2	many	TRBJ1-5	TGTGCCAGCAGCTCATTCCTTGGGGGAACTCAGCCCCAGCATTTT	CASSSFLGGTQPQHF
TRBD2	TRBV7-9	few	TRBJ2-5	TGTGCCAGCAGCTCTCCGGGACTAACTCAAGAGACCCAGTACTTC	CASSSPGLTQETQYF
TRBD1	TRBV4-3	-	TRBJ2-3	TGCGCCAGCAGCCCGGCTGGGACAGGCAGGGATACGCAGTATTTT	CASSPAGTGRDTQYF
TRBD2	TRBV6-5	-	TRBJ2-1	TGTGCCAGCAGTTACTCGCAGACTAGCGGGAGTAAGACGGAGCAGTTCTTC	CASSYSQTSGSKTEQFF
-	TRBV7-9	-	TRBJ2-7	TGTGCCAGCAGCTTAGTTGTGAATTCGGAGCAGTACTTC	CASSLVVNSEQYF
-	TRBV9	-	TRBJ2-7	TGTGCCAGCAGCGAAAGAAGTGGCGAGCAGTACTTC	CASSERSGEQYF
TRBD2	TRBV28	-	TRBJ2-7	TGTGCCAGCAGTTTCAGACTAGCGGCAAACTACGAGCAGTACTTC	CASSFRLAANYEQYF
TRBD2	TRBV24-1	-	TRBJ2-7	TGTGCCACCAGTGACTGGACTAGCGGGAGCCGAAATGAGCAGTACTTC	CATSDWTSGSRNEQYF
-	TRBV20-1	once	TRBJ1-6	TGCAGTGCTAGCGGCTCGGACAGTTATAATTCACCCCTCCACTTT	CSASGSDSYNSPLHF
TRBD1	TRBV5-1	-	TRBJ2-2	TGCGCCAGTTGGGACAGCCCGAACACCGGGGAGCTGTTTTTT	CASWDSPNTGELFF
TRBD2	TRBV7-2	-	TRBJ2-5	TGTGCCAGCAGCTTAGGAGTAGCGGGAGCCCGGGAGACCCAGTACTTC	CASSLGVAGARETQYF
-	TRBV20-1	-	TRBJ2-7	TGCAGTGCTAGAGCGTCACGGAGCGACTACGAGCAGTACTTC	CSARASRSDYEQYF
-	TRBV5-6	-	TRBJ1-1	TGTGCCAGCAGCAACAGGCAGGCTTACACTGAAGCTTTCTTT	CASSNRQAYTEAFF
TRBD2	TRBV7-8	-	TRBJ2-1	TGTGCCAGCAGCCAAGGACTAGCGGGAGAGTTCCAGTTCTTC	CASSQGLAGEFQFF
TRBD2	TRBV30	-	TRBJ2-5	TGTGCCTGGAGTGTACGTTGGGGGACTAGCGGTACACAAGAGACCCAGTACTTC	CAWSVRWGTSGTQETQYF
-	TRBV7-8	-	TRBJ2-7	TGTGCCAGCAGCCCCGGACAGACAACCTACGAGCAGTACTTC	CASSPGQTTYEQYF
-	TRBV29-1	-	TRBJ2-2	TGCAGCGCACCACAGGGGGGGACGAACACCGGGGAGCTGTTTTTT	CSAPQGGTNTGELFF